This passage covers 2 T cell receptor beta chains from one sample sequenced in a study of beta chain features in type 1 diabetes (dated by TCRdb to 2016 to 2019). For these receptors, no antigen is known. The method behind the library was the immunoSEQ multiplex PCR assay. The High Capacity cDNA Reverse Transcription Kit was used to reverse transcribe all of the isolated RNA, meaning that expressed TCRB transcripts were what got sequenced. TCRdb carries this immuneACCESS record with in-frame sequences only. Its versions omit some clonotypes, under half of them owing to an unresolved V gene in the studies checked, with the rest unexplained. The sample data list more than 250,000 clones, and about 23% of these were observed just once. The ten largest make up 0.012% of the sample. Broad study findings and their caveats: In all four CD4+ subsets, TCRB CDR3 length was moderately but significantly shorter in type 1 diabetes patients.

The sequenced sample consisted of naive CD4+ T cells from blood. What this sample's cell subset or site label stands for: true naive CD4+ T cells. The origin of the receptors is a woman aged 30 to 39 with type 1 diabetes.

The CDR3 DNA sequence: TGTGCCTGGAGTGCCGGGAATCGAGCTTTCTTT. Residues: CAWSAGNRAFF. V and J are TRBV30 and TRBJ1-1; no firm D call. The CDR3 runs 11 residues. V was pared by 1 base and J by 10 bases, with 10 bases between. CDR1 is GTSNPN and CDR2 is SVGIG in the germline V gene (reference sequence).

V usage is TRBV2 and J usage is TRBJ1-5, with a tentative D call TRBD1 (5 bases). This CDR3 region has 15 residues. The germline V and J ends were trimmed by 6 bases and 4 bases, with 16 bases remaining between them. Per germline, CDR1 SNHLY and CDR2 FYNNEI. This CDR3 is CASSLQGVVNQPQHF. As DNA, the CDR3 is TGTGCCAGCAGCCTACAAGGGGTTGTGAATCAGCCCCAGCATTTT.